This is a list of T cell receptor beta chains from one sample in a study of beta chain features in type 1 diabetes. The protocol was immunoSEQ multiplex PCR, while the TCRdb copy is restricted to in-frame clones and leaves out a portion. The table shows a few hundred thousand clones, with roughly an eighth occurring only once. Specimen: naive CD4+ T cells from blood. All receptors derive from a man between 18 and 29 years old in good health. CDR3s include the opening cysteine and the closing phenylalanine or tryptophan. D genes are given only for firm matches. Not all rows give a size; the values are once, few, many and, for expanded clones, a class.

>TRBD1|NA|TRBJ2-4|TRBV7-2
CASSVRQGLAKNIQYF
TGTGCCAGCAGCGTACGACAGGGATTAGCCAAAAACATTCAGTACTTC
>NA|NA|TRBJ1-2|TRBV19
CASSGGKRHYGYTF
TGTGCCAGTAGTGGCGGGAAGAGACACTATGGCTACACCTTC
>TRBD1|NA|TRBJ2-1|TRBV2
CASRTGTGQYNEQFF
TGTGCCAGCAGGACCGGGACAGGGCAATACAATGAGCAGTTCTTC
>TRBD2|few|TRBJ2-1|TRBV28
CASSPLPTSGRARVF
TGTGCCAGCAGTCCACTCCCAACTAGCGGGAGGGCCCGTGTCTTC
>TRBD1|NA|TRBJ2-5|TRBV27
CASSPQGVRETQYF
TGTGCCAGCAGCCCACAGGGGGTAAGAGAGACCCAGTACTTC
>TRBD2|NA|TRBJ2-7|TRBV14
CASSRELAGYEQYF
TGTGCCAGCAGCCGGGAACTAGCGGGATACGAGCAGTACTTC
>TRBD1|few|TRBJ1-2|TRBV29-1
CSVRQGWYGYTF
TGCAGCGTCAGACAGGGCTGGTATGGCTACACCTTC
>NA|few|TRBJ1-5|TRBV5-1
CASSFQPGSNQPQHF
TGCGCCAGCAGCTTCCAGCCGGGGAGCAATCAGCCCCAGCATTTT
>TRBD1|few|TRBJ2-5|TRBV5-6
CASSLATGGWETQYF
TGTGCCAGCAGCTTGGCCACAGGGGGTTGGGAGACCCAGTACTTC
>TRBD2|NA|TRBJ2-5|TRBV6-6
CASKSGGETQYF
TGTGCCAGTAAAAGCGGGGGAGAGACCCAGTACTTC
>NA|NA|TRBJ2-7|TRBV5-1
CASSLPGSDEQYF
TGCGCCAGCAGCTTGCCAGGGTCGGACGAGCAGTACTTC
>NA|NA|TRBJ2-3|TRBV7-2
CASSLWTGVADTQYF
TGTGCCAGCAGCTTATGGACCGGGGTAGCAGATACGCAGTATTTT
>NA|NA|TRBJ1-5|TRBV2
CASRAGQNQPQHF
TGTGCCAGCAGGGCCGGACAGAATCAGCCCCAGCATTTT
>NA|few|TRBJ2-5|TRBV7-9
CASSLGTLGQETQYF
TGTGCCAGCAGCCTTGGGACTTTGGGGCAAGAGACCCAGTACTTC
>NA|NA|TRBJ2-2|TRBV5-1
CASSLSSDYTGELFF
TGCGCCAGCAGCTTGTCTTCAGATTACACCGGGGAGCTGTTTTTT
>NA|few|TRBJ2-2|TRBV21-1
CASSPQGLAERAGELFF
TGTGCCAGCAGTCCCCAGGGACTAGCGGAGCGAGCCGGGGAGCTGTTTTTT
>NA|NA|TRBJ2-1|TRBV9
CASSVGGNYNEQFF
TGTGCCAGCAGCGTGGGAGGAAACTACAATGAGCAGTTCTTC
>NA|NA|TRBJ1-1|TRBV30
CACWVRGWNTEAFF
TGTGCCTGCTGGGTGCGGGGATGGAACACTGAAGCTTTCTTT
>TRBD1|few|TRBJ2-2|TRBV5-1
CASSIRDRGLHTGELFF
TGCGCCAGCAGCATACGGGACAGGGGACTGCACACCGGGGAGCTGTTTTTT
>TRBD1|few|TRBJ2-7|TRBV30
CAWDRVYEQYF
TGTGCCTGGGACAGGGTATACGAGCAGTACTTC
>NA|few|TRBJ1-2|TRBV29-1
CSVGRKLANYGYTF
TGCAGCGTTGGGCGGAAATTAGCTAACTATGGCTACACCTTC
>TRBD2|NA|TRBJ2-7|TRBV6-1
CASRKGLAFYEQYF
TGTGCCAGCAGGAAAGGACTAGCGTTCTACGAGCAGTACTTC
>NA|few|TRBJ1-4|TRBV29-1
CSVGAATNEKLFF
TGCAGCGTTGGGGCTGCAACTAATGAAAAACTGTTTTTT